This T cell receptor (beta chain) was identified in a study of blood T cell repertoires in COVID-19 (dated by TCRdb to 2020 to 2021). Concerning the study at large: Samples from collaborators originated in the United States, Italy and Spain and spanned both the acute and convalescent phases of COVID-19. The material from the prospective study consisted of cDNA or gDNA derived from T cells, B-cell-depleted T cells, or PBMCs. Where available, HLA class I and class II types were taken from metadata supplied by the sample provider and were not determined by assay-based typing. A de-identified subject ID, COVID-19 status, age in years and sex were almost always included in the sample metadata. A freely available public database, intended as a resource for researchers studying the immune response to SARS-CoV-2, is where the repertoires were released. The samples were drawn from two sources: the first 160 participants of the ongoing ImmuneRACE study, and fewer than 1,500 subjects contributed by 6 global collaborators. The dataset comprised deeply sampled blood TCRbeta repertoires from subjects exposed to, actively infected with, or recovered from COVID-19.

With respect to this clone: Its antigen is unknown. No quality values exist for individual bases; no much larger clone is one base distant.

TCRbeta CDR3 regions were amplified from genomic DNA using the immunoSEQ Assay, a bias-controlled multiplex PCR. The original pipeline was this. Within the assay, amplification of reference gene primers was used to estimate how many nucleated cells each sample contained. Sequence reads were collapsed and filtered to measure the absolute abundance of every unique TCRbeta CDR3 rearrangement. For each sample, productive Simpson clonality was calculated as the square root of Simpson's diversity index across productive rearrangements. The source is immuneACCESS, and TCRdb retained only in-frame sequences with V and J called. Part of the clones is not carried over; for the studies checked, unresolved V genes explain less than half of this, and the remainder is unexplained. The V and J calls and clone size are taken from that table; D and trimming were inferred from the DNA. This sample comprises some 350,000 clones, 80% to 90% of them detected only once. The top ten clonotypes cover about 5% of the sample.

Between the V and J ends, shortened by 6 bases and 2 bases respectively, the junction contains 10 bases. For CDR1 and CDR2, the germline V gene (reference sequence) lists SEHNR and FQNEAQ. The CDR3, from cysteine to phenylalanine, totals 13 residues. Only the CDR3 region is kept as DNA, spanning 39 bases read in frame from base 1. Overall study results and their limits: Clinical and demographic metadata were provided uncurated, with the amount varying by source and participant.

Participants in the prospective study were enrolled through a virtual design, were aged about 18 to 90 years, and lived in 24 United States geographic areas. In the prospective study, cohorts were assigned on the basis of participant-reported clinical history obtained from a screening survey and a study questionnaire. Recovered participants in ImmuneRACE Cohort 3 were defined by two consecutive negative NP/OP PCR tests, clearance by a healthcare professional, or resolution of symptoms. In the prospective study, whole blood, serum and a nasopharyngeal or oropharyngeal swab were collected from each participant by mobile phlebotomists. Additional blood draws and questionnaires over an approximately 2-month period could optionally be provided by prospective study participants. Before DNA extraction, blood samples from the prospective study were shipped at room temperature or frozen.

Sequencing used PBMCs or T cells enriched from blood (not recorded which). The clonotype comes from a man under 40 who had recovered from COVID-19. The V and J segments used are TRBV7-9 and TRBJ1-2; tentative D gene TRBD1, with 5 bases matching. The CDR3 corresponds to CASSRDSNYGYTF. The nucleotides are TGTGCCAGCAGTAGAGACAGCAACTATGGCTACACCTTC.